Presented here are 3 T cell receptor beta chains from one specimen sequenced in a study of cytomegalovirus exposure and HLA in healthy donors (dated by TCRdb to 2017 to 2019). Library preparation used the immunoSEQ multiplex PCR assay. The multiplex PCR relied on a mix of 60 forward primers for TCR Vbeta segments and 13 reverse primers for TCR Jbeta segments. TCRdb obtained this table from immuneACCESS and retained in-frame rearrangements with V and J assigned. These tables miss some clones; where compared with another copy, unresolved V genes account for less than half of the shortfall, and the remainder is unexplained. For this sample the table gives roughly 110,000 clones, of which around 77% were detected only once. The top ten clonotypes cover about a tenth of the sample. The source material was PBMCs. The receptors come from a man aged 35 to 55 in good health and CMV-seropositive.

V and J are TRBV5-6 and TRBJ2-5; 7 bases map to TRBD1. V lost 4 bases, J lost 5 bases, and 14 bases stayed unmatched. The CDR3 loop spans 16 amino acids. Germline V gene sequence: CDR1 SGHDT, CDR2 YYEEEE. CDR3 amino acids: CASSLLQGLGVETQYF. The CDR3 bases are TGTGCCAGCAGCCTACTACAGGGGCTGGGTGTGGAGACCCAGTACTTC.

This clone came up a few times. The V and J genes are TRBV5-1 and TRBJ2-7; 8 bases fit TRBD2. CDR1 is SGHRS and CDR2 is YFSETQ in the germline V gene. This CDR3 is 16 amino acids long. The V segment lost 4 bases and the J segment 2 bases; nucleotides outside the gene matches: 11. The CDR3 sequence is CASSRPVAGPAYEQYF. The CDR3 DNA is TGCGCCAGCAGCCGGCCGGTAGCGGGACCGGCCTACGAGCAGTACTTC.

V usage is TRBV10-3 and J usage is TRBJ2-3; weak D call: TRBD1 (5 bases). V lost 4 bases, J lost 0 bases, and 14 bases lay in between. CDR1 is ENHRY and CDR2 is SYGVKD in the germline V gene. The CDR3 is made up of 16 amino acids. CDR3 sequence reads: CAISGLTGSSTDTQYF. The CDR3 DNA reads TGTGCCATCAGTGGCCTAACAGGATCTAGCACAGATACGCAGTATTTT.